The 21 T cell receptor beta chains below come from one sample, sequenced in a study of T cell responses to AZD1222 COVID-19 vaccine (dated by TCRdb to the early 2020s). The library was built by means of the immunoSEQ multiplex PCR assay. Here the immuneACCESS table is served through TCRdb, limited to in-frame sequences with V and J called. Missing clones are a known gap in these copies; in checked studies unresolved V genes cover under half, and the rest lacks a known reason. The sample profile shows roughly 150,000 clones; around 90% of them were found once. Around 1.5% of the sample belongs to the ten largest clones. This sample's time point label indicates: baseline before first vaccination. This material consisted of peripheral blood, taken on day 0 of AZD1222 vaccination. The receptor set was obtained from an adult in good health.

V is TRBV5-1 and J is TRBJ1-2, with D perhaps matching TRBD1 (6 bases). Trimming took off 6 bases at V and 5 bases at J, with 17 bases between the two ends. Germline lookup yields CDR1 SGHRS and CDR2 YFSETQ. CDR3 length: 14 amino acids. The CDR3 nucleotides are TGCGCCAGCACCCCAGCTGGGGGCCTGTATGGCTACACCTTC. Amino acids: CASTPAGGLYGYTF. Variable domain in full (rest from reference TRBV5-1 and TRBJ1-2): KAGVTQTPRYLIKTRGQQVTLSCSPISGHRSVSWYQQTPGQGLQFLFEYFSETQRNKGNFPGRFSGRQFSNSRSEMNVSTLELGDSALYLCASTPAGGLYGYTFGSGTRLTVV.

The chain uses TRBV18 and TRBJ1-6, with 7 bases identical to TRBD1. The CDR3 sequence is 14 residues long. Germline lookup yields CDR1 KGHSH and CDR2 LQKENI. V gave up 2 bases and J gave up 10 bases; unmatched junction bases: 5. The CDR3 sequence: CASSPTGERSPLHF. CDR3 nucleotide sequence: TGTGCCAGCTCACCAACAGGGGAGCGATCACCCCTCCACTTT.

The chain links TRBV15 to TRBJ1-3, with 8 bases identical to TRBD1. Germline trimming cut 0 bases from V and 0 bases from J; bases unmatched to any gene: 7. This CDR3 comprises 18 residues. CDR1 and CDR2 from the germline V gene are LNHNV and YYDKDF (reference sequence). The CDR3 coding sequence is TGTGCCACCAGCAGAGATGTAAGGACAGGGATCTCTGGAAACACCATATATTTT. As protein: CATSRDVRTGISGNTIYF.

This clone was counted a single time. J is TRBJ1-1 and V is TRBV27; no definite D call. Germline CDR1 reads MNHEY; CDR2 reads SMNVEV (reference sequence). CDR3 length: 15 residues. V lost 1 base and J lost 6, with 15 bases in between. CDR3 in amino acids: CASSLLAGSPSEAFF. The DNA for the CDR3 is TGTGCCAGCAGTTTATTAGCGGGCAGTCCCTCTGAAGCTTTCTTT.

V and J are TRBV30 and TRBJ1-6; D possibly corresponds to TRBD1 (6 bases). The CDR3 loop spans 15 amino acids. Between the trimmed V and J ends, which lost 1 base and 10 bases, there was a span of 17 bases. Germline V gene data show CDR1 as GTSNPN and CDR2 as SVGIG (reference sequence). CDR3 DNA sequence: TGTGCCTGGAGTGCCCACCCCTCACAGGGATCACCCCTCCACTTT. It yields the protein CAWSAHPSQGSPLHF.

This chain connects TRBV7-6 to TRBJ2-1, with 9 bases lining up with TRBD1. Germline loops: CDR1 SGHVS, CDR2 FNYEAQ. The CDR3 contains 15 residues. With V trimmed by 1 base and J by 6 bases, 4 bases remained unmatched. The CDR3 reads CASSLDGTGSNEQFF. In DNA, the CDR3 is TGTGCCAGCAGCTTAGATGGGACAGGGAGCAATGAGCAGTTCTTC.

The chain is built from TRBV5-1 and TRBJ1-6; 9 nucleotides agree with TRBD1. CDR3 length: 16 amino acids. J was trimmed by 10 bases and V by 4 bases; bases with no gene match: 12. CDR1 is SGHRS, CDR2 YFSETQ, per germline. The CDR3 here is CASSARPGQGNSPLHF. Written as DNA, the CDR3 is TGCGCCAGCAGCGCCCGCCCGGGACAGGGCAACTCACCCCTCCACTTT.

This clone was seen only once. CDR3 residues: CASSQGQASEQYF. The CDR3 nucleotides are TGCGCCAGCAGCCAAGGACAGGCAAGTGAGCAGTACTTC. V is TRBV5-1 and J is TRBJ2-7; TRBD1 matches 7 bases. This CDR3 contains 13 residues. Trimming at V came to 4 bases and at J to 7 bases, leaving 8 bases not matched to a gene. Looked up from germline, CDR1 is SGHRS and CDR2 is YFSETQ. The full variable domain, in which reference TRBV5-1 and TRBJ2-7 provide the parts outside the CDR3, is KAGVTQTPRYLIKTRGQQVTLSCSPISGHRSVSWYQQTPGQGLQFLFEYFSETQRNKGNFPGRFSGRQFSNSRSEMNVSTLELGDSALYLCASSQGQASEQYFGPGTRLTVT.

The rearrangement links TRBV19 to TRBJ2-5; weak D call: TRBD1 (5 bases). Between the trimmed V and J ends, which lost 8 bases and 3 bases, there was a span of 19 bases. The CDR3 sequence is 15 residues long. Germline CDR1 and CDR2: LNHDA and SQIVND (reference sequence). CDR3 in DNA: TGTGCCAGTGGGCCAGGGTGGGAAAGGGAAGAGACCCAGTACTTC. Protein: CASGPGWEREETQYF. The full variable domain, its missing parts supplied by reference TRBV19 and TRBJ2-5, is DGGITQSPKYLFRKEGQNVTLSCEQNLNHDAMYWYRQDPGQGLRLIYYSQIVNDFQKGDIAEGYSVSREKKESFPLTVTSAQKNPTAFYLCASGPGWEREETQYFGPGTRLLVL.

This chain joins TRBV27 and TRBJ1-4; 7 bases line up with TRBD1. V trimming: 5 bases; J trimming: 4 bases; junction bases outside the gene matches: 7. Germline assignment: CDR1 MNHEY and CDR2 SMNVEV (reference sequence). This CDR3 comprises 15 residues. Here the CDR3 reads CASSPRQGDNEKLFF. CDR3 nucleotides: TGTGCCAGCAGTCCCCGACAGGGTGATAATGAAAAACTGTTTTTT. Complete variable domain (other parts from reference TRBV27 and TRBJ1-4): EAQVTQNPRYLITVTGKKLTVTCSQNMNHEYMSWYRQDPGLGLRQIYYSMNVEVTDKGDVPEGYKVSRKEKRNFPLILESPSPNQTSLYFCASSPRQGDNEKLFFGSGTQLSVL.

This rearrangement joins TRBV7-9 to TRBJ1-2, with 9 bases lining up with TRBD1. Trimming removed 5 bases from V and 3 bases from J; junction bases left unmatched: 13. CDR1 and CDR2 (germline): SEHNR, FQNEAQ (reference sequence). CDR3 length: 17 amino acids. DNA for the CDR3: TGTGCCAGCAGCCTCGACAGGGGGAAGGGTACTCACTATGGCTACACCTTC. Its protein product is CASSLDRGKGTHYGYTF. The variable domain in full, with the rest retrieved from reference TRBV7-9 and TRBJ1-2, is DTGVSQNPRHKITKRGQNVTFRCDPISEHNRLYWYRQTLGQGPEFLTYFQNEAQLEKSRLLSDRFSAERPKGSFSTLEIQRTEQGDSAMYLCASSLDRGKGTHYGYTFGSGTRLTVV.

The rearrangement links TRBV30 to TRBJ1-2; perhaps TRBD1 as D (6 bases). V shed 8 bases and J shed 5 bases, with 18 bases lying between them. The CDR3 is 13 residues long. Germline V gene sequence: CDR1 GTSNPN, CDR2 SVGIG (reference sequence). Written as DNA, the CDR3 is TGTGCCAGAGCGCTACAGGGTGGGTATGGCTACACCTTC. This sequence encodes CARALQGGYGYTF.

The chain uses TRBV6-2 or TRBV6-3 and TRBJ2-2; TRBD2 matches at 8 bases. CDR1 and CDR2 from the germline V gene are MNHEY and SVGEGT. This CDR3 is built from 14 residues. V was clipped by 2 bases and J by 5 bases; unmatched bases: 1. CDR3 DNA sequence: TGTGCCAGCAGTTACGGGACTAGTACCGGGGAGCTGTTTTTT. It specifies CASSYGTSTGELFF.

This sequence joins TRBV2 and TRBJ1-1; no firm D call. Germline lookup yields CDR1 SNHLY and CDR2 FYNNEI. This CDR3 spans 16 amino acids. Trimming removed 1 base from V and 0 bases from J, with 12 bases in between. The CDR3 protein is CASSEGGGFMNTEAFF. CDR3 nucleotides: TGTGCCAGCAGTGAAGGAGGCGGGTTCATGAACACTGAAGCTTTCTTT.

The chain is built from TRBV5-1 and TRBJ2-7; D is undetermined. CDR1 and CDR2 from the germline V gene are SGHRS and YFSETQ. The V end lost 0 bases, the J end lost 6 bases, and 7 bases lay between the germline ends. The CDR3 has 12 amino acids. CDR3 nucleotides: TGCGCCAGCAGCTTGGGGAACGGCGAGCAGTACTTC. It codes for CASSLGNGEQYF.

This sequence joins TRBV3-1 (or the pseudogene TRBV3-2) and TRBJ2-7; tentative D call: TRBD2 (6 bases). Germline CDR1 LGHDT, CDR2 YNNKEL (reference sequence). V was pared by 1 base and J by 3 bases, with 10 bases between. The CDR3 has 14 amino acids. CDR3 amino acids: CASSQAGVGYEQYF. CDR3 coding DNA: TGTGCCAGCAGCCAAGCGGGGGTAGGCTACGAGCAGTACTTC.

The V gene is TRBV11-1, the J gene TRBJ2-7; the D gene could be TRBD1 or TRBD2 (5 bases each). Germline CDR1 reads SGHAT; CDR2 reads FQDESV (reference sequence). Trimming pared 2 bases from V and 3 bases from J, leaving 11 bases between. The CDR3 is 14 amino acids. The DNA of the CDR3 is TGTGCCAGCAGCTTACGGGGCCGCAACTACGAGCAGTACTTC. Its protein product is CASSLRGRNYEQYF. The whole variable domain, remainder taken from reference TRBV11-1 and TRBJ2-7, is EAEVAQSPRYKITEKSQAVAFWCDPISGHATLYWYRQILGQGPELLVQFQDESVVDDSQLPKDRFSAERLKGVDSTLKIQPAELGDSAMYLCASSLRGRNYEQYFGPGTRLTVT.

The CDR3 coding sequence is TGTGCCAGCAGTTACGGCGGGCAGGGTAGGAACGAGCAGTACTTC. Protein: CASSYGGQGRNEQYF. The V gene is TRBV6-5, the J gene TRBJ2-7; TRBD1 or TRBD2 may be the D gene (5 bases each). This CDR3 spans 15 amino acids. The germline V gene encodes CDR1 MNHEY and CDR2 SVGAGI. Between the trimmed V and J ends, which lost 2 bases and 5 bases, there was a span of 16 bases.

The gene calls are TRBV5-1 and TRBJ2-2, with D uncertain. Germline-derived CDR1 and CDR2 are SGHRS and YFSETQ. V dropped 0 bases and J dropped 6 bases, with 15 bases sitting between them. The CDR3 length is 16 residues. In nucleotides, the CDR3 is TGCGCCAGCAGCTTGGCCTCGAGCGATAGGTCCGGGGAGCTGTTTTTT. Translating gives CASSLASSDRSGELFF.

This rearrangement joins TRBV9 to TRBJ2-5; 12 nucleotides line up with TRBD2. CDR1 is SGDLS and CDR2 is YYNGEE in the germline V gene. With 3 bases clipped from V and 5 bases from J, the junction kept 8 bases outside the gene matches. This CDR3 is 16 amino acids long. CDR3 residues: CASSGTSGTPRETQYF. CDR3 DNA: TGTGCCAGCAGCGGGACTAGCGGGACCCCCCGGGAGACCCAGTACTTC.

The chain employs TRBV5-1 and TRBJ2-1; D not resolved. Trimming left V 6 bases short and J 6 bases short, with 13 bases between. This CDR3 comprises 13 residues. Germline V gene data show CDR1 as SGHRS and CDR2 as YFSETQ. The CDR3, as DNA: TGCGCCAGCAAGGTCAACCGACTCAATGAGCAGTTCTTC. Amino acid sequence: CASKVNRLNEQFF.